This entry lists 17 T cell receptor beta chains sequenced from one sample in a study of shared clonotypes between healthy human individuals. Here immunoSEQ multiplex PCR was the method, and the copy in TCRdb shows in-frame clones only, minus some. The repertoire holds millions of clones, with 90% to 95% as singletons. Sequencing was done on a sample of naive CD4+ T cells sorted from blood. Described subset: CD45RA+ positively selected. The receptors derive from a man between 18 and 29 years old in good health.

The chain joins TRBV19 to TRBJ2-1; D is unclear. Trimming stripped 4 bases from V and 8 bases from J, with 15 bases between. Germline V CDR1 and CDR2: LNHDA, SQIVND (reference sequence). The length of the CDR3 is 14 residues. CDR3 DNA sequence: TGTGCCAGTAGTAGTCTTGAGGTCATGGATGAGCAGTTCTTC. It is translated as CASSSLEVMDEQFF.

The rearrangement joins TRBV2 to TRBJ2-3; D is perhaps TRBD1 (6 bases). V was trimmed by 7 bases and J by 3 bases, leaving 14 bases between them. The germline V gene has CDR1 SNHLY and CDR2 FYNNEI. The CDR3 loop spans 14 amino acids. CDR3 protein: CASNDRTGTDTQYF. CDR3 DNA sequence: TGTGCCAGCAACGACAGGACCGGGACAGATACGCAGTATTTT. Based on the CDR3 plus reference TRBV2 and TRBJ2-3, the full variable domain is EPEVTQTPSHQVTQMGQEVILRCVPISNHLYFYWYRQILGQKVEFLVSFYNNEISEKSEIFDDQFSVERPDGSNFTLKIRSTKLEDSAMYFCASNDRTGTDTQYFGPGTRLTVL.

With regard to this clone: Other DNA sequences in the sample encode the same CDR3. The genes are TRBV5-1 and TRBJ2-3; D uncertain. V dropped 2 bases and J dropped 1 base, with 11 bases sitting between them. Germline V gene data show CDR1 as SGHRS and CDR2 as YFSETQ. CDR3 size: 15 residues. The CDR3 loop reads CASSLGGSGTDTQYF. In nucleotides, the CDR3 is TGCGCCAGCAGCTTAGGTGGGTCGGGCACAGATACGCAGTATTTT.

The V call is TRBV10-3, the J call TRBJ1-1, with 9 bases lining up with TRBD1. Germline V gene lookup returns CDR1 ENHRY and CDR2 SYGVKD. The CDR3 contains 15 residues. J lost 4 bases, V lost 5 bases, and 8 bases had no gene match. The CDR3 sequence is CAISSADRGSTEAFF. CDR3 DNA: TGTGCCATCAGTAGCGCGGACAGGGGTTCCACTGAAGCTTTCTTT.

Only one count was recorded for this clone. Within the sample, other DNA sequences also encode this same CDR3. The V call is TRBV6-1, the J call TRBJ2-7; tentative D call: TRBD1 (6 bases). Trimming cost V 3 bases and J 2 bases, with 8 bases left between them. There are 13 residues in the CDR3. Germline CDR1 and CDR2: MNHNS and SASEGT. CDR3 in DNA: TGTGCCAGCAGTGACAGGGGACCCTACGAGCAGTACTTC. It yields the protein CASSDRGPYEQYF.

As for this clone: Distinct nucleotide sequences in the sample also encode this CDR3. This chain links TRBV5-4 with TRBJ1-6, with TRBD1 matching over 9 bases. The CDR3 contains 15 residues. The germline gives CDR1 SGHNT, CDR2 YYREEE (reference sequence). The J segment lost 10 bases and the V segment lost 0 bases, leaving 5 bases of the junction unmatched. DNA of the CDR3: TGTGCCAGCAGCTTGGCCGGGACAGGGCCCTCACCCCTCCACTTT. Translating gives CASSLAGTGPSPLHF.

The CDR3 region has the DNA TGTGCCAGCAGGAAGGGGGACAGGGCTATCCAAGAGACCCAGTACTTC. Translated, it gives CASRKGDRAIQETQYF. This chain joins TRBV28 and TRBJ2-5; 9 bases are a match to TRBD1. This CDR3 is 16 amino acids long. The germline CDR1 and CDR2 sequences are MDHEN and SYDVKM. Trimming cost V 6 bases and J 1 base; bases outside gene matches: 9.

The V gene is TRBV5-4, the J gene TRBJ2-3, with 8 bases identical to TRBD1. The CDR3 length is 16 residues. V lost 4 bases to trimming and J lost 0 bases; unmatched junction nucleotides: 7. CDR1 SGHNT and CDR2 YYREEE come from the germline V gene (reference sequence). CDR3 region: CASSPPDRVSTDTQYF. CDR3 nucleotides: TGTGCCAGCAGCCCACCGGACAGGGTCAGCACAGATACGCAGTATTTT.

J is TRBJ2-7 and V is TRBV7-2; 14 nucleotides agree with TRBD2. This CDR3 spans 15 amino acids. Per germline, CDR1 SGHTA and CDR2 FQGNSA. J gave up 6 bases and V 3 bases, and 4 bases lay outside the gene matches. DNA of the CDR3: TGTGCCAGCAGCTTTTCGGGACTAGCGGGAGTCGAGCAGTACTTC. Its protein product is CASSFSGLAGVEQYF.

This chain links TRBV7-9 with TRBJ1-2; 11 bases match TRBD1. This CDR3 region has 16 residues. Germline V gives CDR1 SEHNR, CDR2 FQNEAQ (reference sequence). V trimming: 0 bases; J trimming: 4 bases; junction bases outside the gene matches: 4. Here the CDR3 reads CASSLAGTGGIYGYTF. The CDR3 nucleotides are TGTGCCAGCAGCTTAGCTGGGACAGGGGGTATCTATGGCTACACCTTC. Full variable domain (missing parts from reference TRBV7-9 and TRBJ1-2): DTGVSQNPRHKITKRGQNVTFRCDPISEHNRLYWYRQTLGQGPEFLTYFQNEAQLEKSRLLSDRFSAERPKGSFSTLEIQRTEQGDSAMYLCASSLAGTGGIYGYTFGSGTRLTVV.

This clone has a single count. Other nucleotide sequences in the sample specify the same CDR3. The chain links TRBV18 to TRBJ2-5, with D uncertain. V lost 0 bases, J lost 4 bases, and 6 bases lay in between. The germline V gene encodes CDR1 KGHSH and CDR2 LQKENI. This CDR3 comprises 13 residues. The CDR3 DNA follows: TGTGCCAGCTCACCACCGGCTAGAGAGACCCAGTACTTC. It yields the protein CASSPPARETQYF.

In this sample, this clone turned up a few times. The J gene is TRBJ1-1, the V gene TRBV7-9, with D uncertain. Germline loops: CDR1 SEHNR, CDR2 FQNEAQ (reference sequence). Trimming took 0 bases from V and 7 from J, leaving 6 bases between them. The CDR3 runs 12 residues. The CDR3 DNA reads as TGTGCCAGCAGCTTAGCAGGTAGTGAAGCTTTCTTT. Translated: CASSLAGSEAFF.

This chain links TRBV5-1 with TRBJ1-1, with no clear D. Germline assignment: CDR1 SGHRS and CDR2 YFSETQ. CDR3 length equals 15 residues. The V end lost 0 bases, the J end lost 1 base, and 10 bases lay between the germline ends. The CDR3 loop reads CASSLEGGENTEAFF. DNA of the CDR3: TGCGCCAGCAGCTTGGAGGGCGGGGAGAACACTGAAGCTTTCTTT.

The chain recombines TRBV5-4 with TRBJ2-1, with 7 bases aligning to TRBD2. Looked up from germline, CDR1 is SGHNT and CDR2 is YYREEE (reference sequence). Trimming at V came to 3 bases and at J to 0 bases, leaving 3 bases not matched to a gene. This CDR3 contains 15 residues. The CDR3 region has the DNA TGTGCCAGCAGCTCCCGGACTAGCTCCTACAATGAGCAGTTCTTC. Protein: CASSSRTSSYNEQFF.

The V call is TRBV5-4, the J call TRBJ1-6, with D possibly being TRBD1 (6 bases). V dropped 3 bases and J dropped 4 bases, with 14 bases sitting between them. Germline V gives CDR1 SGHNT, CDR2 YYREEE (reference sequence). This CDR3 comprises 16 residues. The chain's CDR3 is CASSSDGGTYNSPLHF. In nucleotides, the CDR3 is TGTGCCAGCAGCTCGGATGGGGGCACTTATAATTCACCCCTCCACTTT.

The genes are TRBV19 and TRBJ1-3, with unresolved D. Looked up from germline, CDR1 is LNHDA and CDR2 is SQIVND (reference sequence). This CDR3 contains 12 residues. Trimming removed 7 bases from V and 4 bases from J, with 8 bases in between. The CDR3 DNA follows: TGTGCCAGTACCCGCTCCGGAAACACCATATATTTT. It is translated as CASTRSGNTIYF.

The J gene is TRBJ1-2, the V gene TRBV28; D gene unclear. Germline loops: CDR1 MDHEN, CDR2 SYDVKM. The CDR3 has 14 amino acids. The ends were cut back, 7 bases at V and 4 bases at J, with 16 bases in the middle. The CDR3 nucleotides read TGTGCCAGCACCCTCGCCGCCGGACCCTATGGCTACACCTTC. Translating it yields CASTLAAGPYGYTF.